The 20 T cell receptor beta chains listed next were all sequenced from one sample in a study of blood T cell repertoires in COVID-19. The table came from immunoSEQ multiplex PCR; TCRdb's copy has only in-frame clones and leaves some out. The sample has 140,000 to 150,000 clones, roughly four fifths seen once. Sequenced input: peripheral blood. These receptor sequences come from a human donor with acute or convalescent COVID-19. The donor label of this sample is uncertain.

The V gene is TRBV2, the J gene TRBJ1-3; TRBD1 might be the D (5 bases). CDR1 is SNHLY and CDR2 is FYNNEI in the germline V gene. This CDR3 region has 13 residues. V lost 11 bases and J 3 bases, leaving 14 bases between the germline ends. This CDR3 is CAGSGLRGNTIYF. CDR3 DNA sequence: TGTGCCGGATCGGGACTTCGTGGAAACACCATATATTTT.

To note about this clone: Other DNA sequences in this specimen translate into the identical CDR3. The chain employs TRBV10-3 and TRBJ1-1, with 8 bases lining up with TRBD1. The V segment lost 10 bases and the J segment 3 bases; nucleotides outside the gene matches: 4. The CDR3 sequence is 12 residues long. From germline, CDR1 is ENHRY and CDR2 SYGVKD. In DNA form, the CDR3 reads TGTGCCACACAGGGGGGAGACACTGAAGCTTTCTTT. It encodes CATQGGDTEAFF.

The table lists this clone with a few counts. V gene TRBV5-4 combines with J gene TRBJ2-1; D may be TRBD1 (5 bases). Deletions cut 3 bases from V and 6 bases from J, with 19 bases between. This CDR3 is built from 16 residues. Germline loops: CDR1 SGHNT, CDR2 YYREEE (reference sequence). The CDR3 is CASSSPPMQGLNEQFF. Written as DNA, the CDR3 is TGTGCCAGCAGCTCCCCTCCTATGCAGGGTCTCAATGAGCAGTTCTTC.

This chain connects TRBV19 to TRBJ1-1; the match to TRBD1 covers 7 bases. The V and J ends lost 6 bases and 4 bases, in that order; junction bases with no gene match: 14. The length of the CDR3 is 16 residues. Germline assignment: CDR1 LNHDA and CDR2 SQIVND (reference sequence). CDR3 amino acids: CASSIGTGAIITEAFF. The CDR3 DNA sequence: TGTGCCAGTAGCATTGGTACAGGGGCTATCATCACTGAAGCTTTCTTT.

This chain connects TRBV5-4 to TRBJ2-4; tentatively, D is TRBD1 (5 bases). CDR3 length: 14 residues. Germline assignment: CDR1 SGHNT and CDR2 YYREEE (reference sequence). V dropped 3 bases and J dropped 5 bases, with 12 bases sitting between them. The CDR3 DNA reads as TGTGCCAGCAGCTCCCCAGGGATCCAAAACATTCAGTACTTC. As protein: CASSSPGIQNIQYF. Filled out from reference TRBV5-4 and TRBJ2-4, the complete variable domain reads ETGVTQSPTHLIKTRGQQVTLRCSSQSGHNTVSWYQQALGQGPQFIFQYYREEENGRGNFPPRFSGLQFPNYSSELNVNALELDDSALYLCASSSPGIQNIQYFGAGTRLSVL.

The rearrangement links TRBV11-1 to TRBJ2-2, with D possibly TRBD1 on 5 matching bases. CDR3 length: 16 amino acids. The germline V gene encodes CDR1 SGHAT and CDR2 FQDESV (reference sequence). V was trimmed by 7 bases and J by 4 bases, leaving 19 bases between them. CDR3 DNA sequence: TGTGCCAGCAACACGCTTGGGCAGGGTGGCACCGGGGAGCTGTTTTTT. It is translated as CASNTLGQGGTGELFF.

The chain carries TRBV6-5 and TRBJ2-5; 8 nucleotides line up with TRBD1. This CDR3 contains 13 residues. Trimming removed 6 bases from V and 4 bases from J; junction bases left unmatched: 4. CDR1 is MNHEY, CDR2 SVGAGI, per germline. The CDR3 loop reads CASRGTGSETQYF. CDR3 nucleotides: TGTGCCAGCAGAGGGACAGGTTCAGAGACCCAGTACTTC.

This clone has only one observation. This CDR3 is CASSQGLNTEAFF. DNA for the CDR3: TGTGCCAGTAGTCAGGGCTTGAACACTGAAGCTTTCTTT. The chain couples TRBV19 to TRBJ1-1; possible D gene TRBD1, 5 bases. CDR3 length: 13 amino acids. The germline V gene encodes CDR1 LNHDA and CDR2 SQIVND (reference sequence). V shed 5 bases and J shed 0 bases, with 7 bases lying between them.

The chain is built from TRBV18 and TRBJ1-5; 7 bases match TRBD1. Germline V gene lookup returns CDR1 KGHSH and CDR2 LQKENI. This CDR3 has 14 amino acids. V lost 3 bases to trimming and J lost 5 bases; unmatched junction nucleotides: 4. The CDR3 nucleotides are TGTGCCAGCTCACCTGACAGGGCGGATCAGCCCCAGCATTTT. It codes for CASSPDRADQPQHF.

This clone was found a few times. The J gene is TRBJ1-5, the V gene TRBV19, with a possible D match to TRBD1 (5 bases). The ends were cut back, 8 bases at V and 1 base at J, with 18 bases in the middle. Germline values: CDR1 LNHDA, CDR2 SQIVND (reference sequence). CDR3 size: 16 residues. The CDR3 sequence is CASSPRRGTSNQPQHF. The DNA of the CDR3 is TGTGCCAGTTCCCCACGTAGGGGAACGAGCAATCAGCCCCAGCATTTT.

The chain carries TRBV21-1 and TRBJ1-5; TRBD1 is the table's D call, not checked against the DNA. TRBV21-1 is given as a pseudogene. This CDR3 region has 15 residues. The CDR3 spells CASSKGDRGNQPQHF. Here the CDR3 DNA reads TGTGCCAGCAGCAAGGGAGACAGGGGCAATCAGCCCCAGCATTTT.

The gene calls are TRBV19 and TRBJ2-7; TRBD1 agrees at 9 bases. V dropped 4 bases and J dropped 3; count of bases not matched to a gene: 4. Germline CDR1 and CDR2: LNHDA and SQIVND (reference sequence). The CDR3 covers 14 residues. CDR3: CASSTSGQGYEQYF. DNA for the CDR3: TGTGCCAGTAGTACTTCGGGACAGGGCTACGAGCAGTACTTC.

This sequence joins TRBV7-2 and TRBJ1-1, with TRBD1 matching 10 bases. The ends lost 7 bases at V and 5 bases at J; junction bases unmatched: 7. Germline V gene data show CDR1 as SGHTA and CDR2 as FQGNSA. This CDR3 is 14 amino acids long. DNA of the CDR3: TGTGCCAGCAACCGACAGGGGGCGCGGACTGAAGCTTTCTTT. This sequence encodes CASNRQGARTEAFF. The full variable domain, rest sourced from reference TRBV7-2 and TRBJ1-1, is GAGVSQSPSNKVTEKGKDVELRCDPISGHTALYWYRQSLGQGLEFLIYFQGNSAPDKSGLPSDRFSAERTGGSVSTLTIQRTQQEDSAVYLCASNRQGARTEAFFGQGTRLTVV.

This chain connects TRBV6-1 to TRBJ1-6; unclear D gene. The CDR3 runs 13 residues. Trimming took 0 bases from V and 17 from J, leaving 14 bases between them. Germline CDR1 MNHNS, CDR2 SASEGT. In nucleotides, the CDR3 is TGTGCCAGCAGTGAAGCCCGTCGTACTCCGGTCCACTTT. Residues: CASSEARRTPVHF.

This chain uses TRBV11-2 with TRBJ1-2; 7 bases are shared with TRBD1. CDR3 length: 16 residues. J lost 4 bases, V lost 4 bases, and 12 bases had no gene match. The germline gives CDR1 SGHAT, CDR2 FQNNGV. This CDR3 is CASSSFDRVEFYGYTF. CDR3 nucleotide sequence: TGTGCCAGCAGCTCCTTTGACAGGGTCGAATTCTATGGCTACACCTTC.

The J gene is TRBJ1-2, the V gene TRBV9; a weak D match, TRBD1 (6 bases). CDR1 SGDLS and CDR2 YYNGEE come from the germline V gene. With 6 bases removed from V and 7 bases from J, the gap between germline ends came to 19 bases. The CDR3 length is 14 residues. The CDR3 reads CASTFDRSRGGYTF. For the CDR3, the DNA is TGTGCCAGCACCTTCGACAGGTCAAGGGGTGGCTACACCTTC.

The CDR3 coding sequence is TGTGCCAGCAGCTCCCAAAGGGGGAACTATAATTCACCCCTCCACTTT. It encodes CASSSQRGNYNSPLHF. The chain is built from TRBV13 and TRBJ1-6; possible D gene TRBD1, 6 bases. This CDR3 comprises 16 residues. CDR1 and CDR2 (germline): PRHDT, FYEKMQ (reference sequence). Between the trimmed V and J ends, which lost 4 bases and 3 bases, there was a span of 13 bases.

This clone appeared a few times. V is TRBV29-1 and J is TRBJ2-6, with D uncertain. Trimming stripped 4 bases from V and 1 base from J, with 8 bases between. The CDR3 contains 14 residues. Germline V gene data show CDR1 as SQVTM and CDR2 as ANQGSEA. CDR3 coding DNA: TGCAGCGTTGCGTCCCCTTCTGGGGCCAACGTCCTGACTTTC. This sequence encodes CSVASPSGANVLTF.

V and J are TRBV19 and TRBJ1-1; TRBD1 is a possible D gene (5 bases). Trimming cost V 7 bases and J 1 base, with 13 bases left between them. CDR3 size: 14 residues. Germline-derived CDR1 and CDR2 are LNHDA and SQIVND (reference sequence). Written as DNA, the CDR3 is TGTGCCAGTACCTCAAGGGGTTGGAACACTGAAGCTTTCTTT. Its translation: CASTSRGWNTEAFF.

This CDR3 reads CAWSRVGGFNYEQYF. In nucleotides, the CDR3 is TGTGCCTGGAGCAGGGTGGGAGGGTTCAACTACGAGCAGTACTTC. The chain carries TRBV30 and TRBJ2-7, with 7 bases aligning to TRBD2. Trimming cost V 3 bases and J 3 bases; bases outside gene matches: 11. The CDR3 runs to 15 residues. Germline CDR1 is GTSNPN and CDR2 is SVGIG (reference sequence). The full variable domain, its missing parts supplied by reference TRBV30 and TRBJ2-7, is SQTIHQWPATLVQPVGSPLSLECTVEGTSNPNLYWYRQAAGRGLQLLFYSVGIGQISSEVPQNLSASRPQDRQFILSSKKLLLSDSGFYLCAWSRVGGFNYEQYFGPGTRLTVT.